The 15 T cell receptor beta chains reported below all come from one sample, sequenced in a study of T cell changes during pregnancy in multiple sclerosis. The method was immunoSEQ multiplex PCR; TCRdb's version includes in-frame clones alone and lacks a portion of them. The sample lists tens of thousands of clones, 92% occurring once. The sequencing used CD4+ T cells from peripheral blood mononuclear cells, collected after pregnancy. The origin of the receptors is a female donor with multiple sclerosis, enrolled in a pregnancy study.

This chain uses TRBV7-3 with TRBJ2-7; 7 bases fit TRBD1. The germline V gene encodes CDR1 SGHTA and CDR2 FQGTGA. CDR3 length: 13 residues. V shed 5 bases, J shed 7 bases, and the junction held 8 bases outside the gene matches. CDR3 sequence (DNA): TGTGCCAGCAGCCCCTGGACAGGTGGAGAGCAGTACTTC. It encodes CASSPWTGGEQYF.

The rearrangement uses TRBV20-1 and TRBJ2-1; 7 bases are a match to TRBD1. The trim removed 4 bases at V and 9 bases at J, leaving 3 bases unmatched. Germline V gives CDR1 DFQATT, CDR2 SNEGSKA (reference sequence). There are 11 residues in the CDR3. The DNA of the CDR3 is TGCAGTGCTAAGACAGGGTCTGAGCAGTTCTTC. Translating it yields CSAKTGSEQFF.

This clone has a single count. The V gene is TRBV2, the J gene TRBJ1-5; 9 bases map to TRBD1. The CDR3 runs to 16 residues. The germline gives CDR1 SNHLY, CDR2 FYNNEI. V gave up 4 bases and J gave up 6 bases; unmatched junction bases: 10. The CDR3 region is CASSASFTGGGQPQHF. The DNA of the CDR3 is TGTGCCAGCAGTGCATCCTTCACAGGGGGCGGTCAGCCCCAGCATTTT.

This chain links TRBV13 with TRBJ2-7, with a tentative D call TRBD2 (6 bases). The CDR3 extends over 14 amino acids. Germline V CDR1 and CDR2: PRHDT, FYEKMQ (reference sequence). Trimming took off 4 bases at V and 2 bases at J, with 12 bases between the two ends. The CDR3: CASSWTEGTYEQYF. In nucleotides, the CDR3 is TGTGCCAGCAGCTGGACGGAGGGAACCTACGAGCAGTACTTC.

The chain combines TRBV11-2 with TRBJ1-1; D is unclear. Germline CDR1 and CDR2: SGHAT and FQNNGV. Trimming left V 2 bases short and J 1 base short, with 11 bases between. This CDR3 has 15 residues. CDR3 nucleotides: TGTGCCAGCAGCTTATACACGTCATCGAACACTGAAGCTTTCTTT. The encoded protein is CASSLYTSSNTEAFF.

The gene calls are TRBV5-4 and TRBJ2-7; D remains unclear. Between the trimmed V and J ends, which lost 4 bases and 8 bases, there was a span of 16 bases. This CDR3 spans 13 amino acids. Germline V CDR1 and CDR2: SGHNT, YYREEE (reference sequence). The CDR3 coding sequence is TGTGCCAGCAGCGATAGTTCTCTGACAAAGCAGTACTTC. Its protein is CASSDSSLTKQYF.

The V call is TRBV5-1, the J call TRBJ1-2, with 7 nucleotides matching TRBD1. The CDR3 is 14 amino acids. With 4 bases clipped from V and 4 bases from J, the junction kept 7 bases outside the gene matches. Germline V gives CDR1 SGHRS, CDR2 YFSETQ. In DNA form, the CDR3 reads TGCGCCAGCAGCCTCGGGACAGCGCGCTATGGCTACACCTTC. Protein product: CASSLGTARYGYTF.

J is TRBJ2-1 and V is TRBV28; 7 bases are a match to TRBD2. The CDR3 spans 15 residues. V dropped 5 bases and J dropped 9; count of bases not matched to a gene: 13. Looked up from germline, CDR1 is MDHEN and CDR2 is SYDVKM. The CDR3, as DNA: TGTGCCAGCAGTCGGGCCGGGGAGGGTAGGCCTGAGCAGTTCTTC. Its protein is CASSRAGEGRPEQFF.

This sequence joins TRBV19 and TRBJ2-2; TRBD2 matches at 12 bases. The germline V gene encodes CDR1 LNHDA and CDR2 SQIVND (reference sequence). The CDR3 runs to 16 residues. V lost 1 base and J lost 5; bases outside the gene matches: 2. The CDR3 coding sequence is TGTGCCAGTAGTATAGGACTAGCGGGAGTAACCGGGGAGCTGTTTTTT. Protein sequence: CASSIGLAGVTGELFF.

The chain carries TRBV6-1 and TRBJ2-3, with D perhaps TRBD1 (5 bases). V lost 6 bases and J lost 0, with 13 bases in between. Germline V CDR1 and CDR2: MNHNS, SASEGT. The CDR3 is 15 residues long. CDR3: CASSWSRDSTDTQYF. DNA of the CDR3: TGTGCCAGCAGCTGGAGCAGGGATAGCACAGATACGCAGTATTTT.

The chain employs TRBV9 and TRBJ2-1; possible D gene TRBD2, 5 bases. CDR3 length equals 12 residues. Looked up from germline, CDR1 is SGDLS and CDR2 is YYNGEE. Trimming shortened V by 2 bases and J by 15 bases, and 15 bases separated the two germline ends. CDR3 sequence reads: CASSVSGLDPFF. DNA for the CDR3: TGTGCCAGCAGCGTCTCAGGACTGGACCCGTTCTTC.

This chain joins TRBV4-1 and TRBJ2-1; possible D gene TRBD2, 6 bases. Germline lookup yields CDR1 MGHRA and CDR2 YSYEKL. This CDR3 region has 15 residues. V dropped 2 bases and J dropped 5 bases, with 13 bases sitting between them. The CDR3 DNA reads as TGCGCCAGCAGCCAAAGGCTAGCGAATAACAATGAGCAGTTCTTC. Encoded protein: CASSQRLANNNEQFF.

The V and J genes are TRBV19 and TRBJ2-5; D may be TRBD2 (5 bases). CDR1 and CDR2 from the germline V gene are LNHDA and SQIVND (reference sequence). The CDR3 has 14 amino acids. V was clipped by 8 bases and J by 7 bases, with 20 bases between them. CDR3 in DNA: TGTGCCAGTGGCCAGGCTAGCCGATGGGGGACCCAGTACTTC. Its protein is CASGQASRWGTQYF.

The CDR3 nucleotides are TGTGCCAGCAGCGTCGGAGGGACAGGGGGAAACAATGAGCAGTTCTTC. This sequence encodes CASSVGGTGGNNEQFF. The chain has TRBV5-4 and TRBJ2-1; 11 nucleotides line up with TRBD1. Germline assignment: CDR1 SGHNT and CDR2 YYREEE (reference sequence). With V trimmed by 4 bases and J by 5 bases, 8 bases remained unmatched. CDR3 length: 16 residues.

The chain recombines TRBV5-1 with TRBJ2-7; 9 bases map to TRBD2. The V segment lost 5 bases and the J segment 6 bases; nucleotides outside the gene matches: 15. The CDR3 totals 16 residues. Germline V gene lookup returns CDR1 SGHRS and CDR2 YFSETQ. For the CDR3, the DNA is TGCGCCAGCAGTCCTGGACTAGCGAGAGAGGTCGGCGAGCAGTACTTC. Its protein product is CASSPGLAREVGEQYF. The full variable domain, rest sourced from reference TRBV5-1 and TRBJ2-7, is KAGVTQTPRYLIKTRGQQVTLSCSPISGHRSVSWYQQTPGQGLQFLFEYFSETQRNKGNFPGRFSGRQFSNSRSEMNVSTLELGDSALYLCASSPGLAREVGEQYFGPGTRLTVT.